This T cell receptor (beta chain) is drawn from a study of T cell responses to AZD1222 COVID-19 vaccine. Study in general: Pooling of second doses given at about 4 or about 12 weeks was done.

Broader study findings: White British donors predominated, females outnumbered males, and clonal diversity was possibly underestimated.

Data came from immunoSEQ multiplex PCR; TCRdb stores just in-frame clones and leaves some out. The sample lists about 100,000 clones, 80% to 90% occurring once. On this clone: Its specificity is not known.

The TCR originated in an adult in good health. This sample comprised peripheral blood, obtained on day 0 of AZD1222 vaccination.

The CDR3: CASSESWAGQNTEAFF. CDR3 sequence (DNA): TGCGCCAGCAGTGAGTCATGGGCGGGGCAGAACACTGAAGCTTTCTTT. The chain links TRBV10-2 to TRBJ1-1; D might be TRBD1 (5 bases). Between the trimmed V and J ends, which lost 0 bases and 1 base, there was a span of 12 bases. The CDR3 runs 16 residues. Germline values: CDR1 WSHSY, CDR2 SAAADI.